Described below is a single TCR beta chain sequence and its context. The PCR used 60 Vbeta and 13 Jbeta primers. The method was immunoSEQ multiplex PCR; TCRdb's version includes in-frame clones alone and lacks a portion of them. The repertoire consists of roughly 140,000 clones, with about 78% occurring once and the leading ten covering around 3.6%. The data were obtained in a study of cytomegalovirus exposure and HLA in healthy donors. Trimming took 5 bases from V and 3 from J; bases not matched to a gene: 7. The CDR3 loop spans 14 amino acids. Germline V gene lookup returns CDR1 SGHTA and CDR2 FQGNSA.

What was sequenced was PBMCs. The chain combines TRBV7-2 with TRBJ2-7, with 7 bases lining up with TRBD1. The receptor comes from a man aged 18 to 30 in good health and CMV-seronegative. The CDR3, as DNA: TGTGCCAGCAGCACCCAGGGACAGATCTACGAGCAGTACTTC. Protein: CASSTQGQIYEQYF. Full variable domain (missing parts from reference TRBV7-2 and TRBJ2-7): GAGVSQSPSNKVTEKGKDVELRCDPISGHTALYWYRQSLGQGLEFLIYFQGNSAPDKSGLPSDRFSAERTGGSVSTLTIQRTQQEDSAVYLCASSTQGQIYEQYFGPGTRLTVT.